This is a list of T cell receptor beta chains from one sample in a study of CD4 T cells in relation to SARS-CoV-2 and coronaviruses. The data were produced by immunoSEQ multiplex PCR, yet TCRdb's version contains in-frame clones alone and is incomplete. The sample lists 60,000 to 85,000 clones; roughly 93% were seen once. The source material was naive CD4+ T cells from PBMCs. The receptors were sampled from a human donor in good health. Both conserved end residues are part of each CDR3.

TRBV9 | 14 | CASSQDRVSEKLFF
TRBV7-2 | 15 | CASSTTGGPSQPQHF
TRBV11-2 | 16 | CASSLLGGANTGELFF
TRBV5-4 | 13 | CASSRPVDTEAFF
TRBV7-9 | 14 | CASSSEGGSYEQYF
TRBV14 | 16 | CASSQDRSTGYNEQFF
TRBV29-1 | 12 | CSVESTNYGYTF
TRBV4-1 | 15 | CASSHGSGQLDTQYF
TRBV6-4 | 14 | CASIGRSGRKTQYF
TRBV28 | 13 | CASSPPPLDEQYF
TRBV2 | 12 | CASSEERDTQYF
TRBV9 | 14 | CASSFGQAGYEQYF
TRBV28 | 13 | CASSLVGERRAFF
TRBV30 | 15 | CAWSVQGLGTGELFF
TRBV5-1 | 15 | CASSLAPGQGNGYTF
TRBV12-5 | 16 | CASGDPAGVSTDTQYF
TRBV18 | 15 | CASSPQGATNEKLFF
TRBV10-1 | 15 | CASRQTDRGFEKLFF
TRBV28 | 16 | CASRAFGAVSYNEQFF
TRBV11-3 | 13 | CASSLGGFGELFF
TRBV3-1/TRBV3-2 | 14 | CASSTTGFTDTQYF
TRBV20-1 | 11 | CSASFYNEQFF
TRBV7-9 | 12 | CASSFTGGAQYF
TRBV5-1 | 14 | CASSTAQGNEKLFF
TRBV10-3 | 14 | CATETGQGSYEQYF
TRBV10-3 | 15 | CAISDQRSGAPEQYF
TRBV6-4 | 13 | CASSPTGNQPQHF
TRBV19 | 16 | CASSSPLGTGDEKLFF
TRBV10-1 | 16 | CASTDRTAKNNEKLFF
TRBV7-2 | 17 | CASSLAGVGFSGNTIYF
TRBV5-1 | 14 | CASSPLSYQETQYF
TRBV21-1 | 17 | CASRGKEETGRRETQYF
TRBV11-3 | 14 | CASSLGGGPDTQYF
TRBV2 | 14 | CASRTSGATGELFF
TRBV24-1 | 15 | CATSEWTGTRYGYTF
TRBV7-8 | 14 | CASSETGGAGELFF
TRBV6-5 | 12 | CASSRTGDEQYF
TRBV4-1 | 16 | CASSQDSGYSNQPQHF
TRBV6-5 | 16 | CASSYRFGGNGHEQFF
TRBV7-2 | 16 | CASSQKAGGGTGELFF
TRBV5-1 | 14 | CASGTQGAGTEAFF
TRBV14 | 14 | CASNGEGASYEQYF
TRBV30 | 11 | CARGVQETQYF
TRBV5-4 | 16 | CASSSGGAVSSNEQFF
TRBV5-4 | 18 | CASSPGTSGPSSYNEQFF
TRBV7-9 | 15 | CASSPSGQITDTQYF
TRBV28 | 13 | CAIPGQGLYGYTF
TRBV3-1/TRBV3-2 | 14 | CASSQAATGNTIYF
TRBV21-1 | 13 | CASSILTSHEQYF
TRBV28 | 12 | CASTRQGYEQYF
TRBV13 | 20 | CASSLLRASGGASYTDTQYF
TRBV9 | 14 | CASSVDTRPDTQYF
TRBV24-1 | 13 | CATSDRGTGELFF
TRBV5-6 | 15 | CASSLKGKGSGEQYF
TRBV28 | 13 | CASRERISYEQYF
TRBV19 | 13 | CASNLRGQETQYF
TRBV18 | 12 | CASSSNTGELFF
TRBV3-1/TRBV3-2 | 14 | CASSRSNGGSPLHF